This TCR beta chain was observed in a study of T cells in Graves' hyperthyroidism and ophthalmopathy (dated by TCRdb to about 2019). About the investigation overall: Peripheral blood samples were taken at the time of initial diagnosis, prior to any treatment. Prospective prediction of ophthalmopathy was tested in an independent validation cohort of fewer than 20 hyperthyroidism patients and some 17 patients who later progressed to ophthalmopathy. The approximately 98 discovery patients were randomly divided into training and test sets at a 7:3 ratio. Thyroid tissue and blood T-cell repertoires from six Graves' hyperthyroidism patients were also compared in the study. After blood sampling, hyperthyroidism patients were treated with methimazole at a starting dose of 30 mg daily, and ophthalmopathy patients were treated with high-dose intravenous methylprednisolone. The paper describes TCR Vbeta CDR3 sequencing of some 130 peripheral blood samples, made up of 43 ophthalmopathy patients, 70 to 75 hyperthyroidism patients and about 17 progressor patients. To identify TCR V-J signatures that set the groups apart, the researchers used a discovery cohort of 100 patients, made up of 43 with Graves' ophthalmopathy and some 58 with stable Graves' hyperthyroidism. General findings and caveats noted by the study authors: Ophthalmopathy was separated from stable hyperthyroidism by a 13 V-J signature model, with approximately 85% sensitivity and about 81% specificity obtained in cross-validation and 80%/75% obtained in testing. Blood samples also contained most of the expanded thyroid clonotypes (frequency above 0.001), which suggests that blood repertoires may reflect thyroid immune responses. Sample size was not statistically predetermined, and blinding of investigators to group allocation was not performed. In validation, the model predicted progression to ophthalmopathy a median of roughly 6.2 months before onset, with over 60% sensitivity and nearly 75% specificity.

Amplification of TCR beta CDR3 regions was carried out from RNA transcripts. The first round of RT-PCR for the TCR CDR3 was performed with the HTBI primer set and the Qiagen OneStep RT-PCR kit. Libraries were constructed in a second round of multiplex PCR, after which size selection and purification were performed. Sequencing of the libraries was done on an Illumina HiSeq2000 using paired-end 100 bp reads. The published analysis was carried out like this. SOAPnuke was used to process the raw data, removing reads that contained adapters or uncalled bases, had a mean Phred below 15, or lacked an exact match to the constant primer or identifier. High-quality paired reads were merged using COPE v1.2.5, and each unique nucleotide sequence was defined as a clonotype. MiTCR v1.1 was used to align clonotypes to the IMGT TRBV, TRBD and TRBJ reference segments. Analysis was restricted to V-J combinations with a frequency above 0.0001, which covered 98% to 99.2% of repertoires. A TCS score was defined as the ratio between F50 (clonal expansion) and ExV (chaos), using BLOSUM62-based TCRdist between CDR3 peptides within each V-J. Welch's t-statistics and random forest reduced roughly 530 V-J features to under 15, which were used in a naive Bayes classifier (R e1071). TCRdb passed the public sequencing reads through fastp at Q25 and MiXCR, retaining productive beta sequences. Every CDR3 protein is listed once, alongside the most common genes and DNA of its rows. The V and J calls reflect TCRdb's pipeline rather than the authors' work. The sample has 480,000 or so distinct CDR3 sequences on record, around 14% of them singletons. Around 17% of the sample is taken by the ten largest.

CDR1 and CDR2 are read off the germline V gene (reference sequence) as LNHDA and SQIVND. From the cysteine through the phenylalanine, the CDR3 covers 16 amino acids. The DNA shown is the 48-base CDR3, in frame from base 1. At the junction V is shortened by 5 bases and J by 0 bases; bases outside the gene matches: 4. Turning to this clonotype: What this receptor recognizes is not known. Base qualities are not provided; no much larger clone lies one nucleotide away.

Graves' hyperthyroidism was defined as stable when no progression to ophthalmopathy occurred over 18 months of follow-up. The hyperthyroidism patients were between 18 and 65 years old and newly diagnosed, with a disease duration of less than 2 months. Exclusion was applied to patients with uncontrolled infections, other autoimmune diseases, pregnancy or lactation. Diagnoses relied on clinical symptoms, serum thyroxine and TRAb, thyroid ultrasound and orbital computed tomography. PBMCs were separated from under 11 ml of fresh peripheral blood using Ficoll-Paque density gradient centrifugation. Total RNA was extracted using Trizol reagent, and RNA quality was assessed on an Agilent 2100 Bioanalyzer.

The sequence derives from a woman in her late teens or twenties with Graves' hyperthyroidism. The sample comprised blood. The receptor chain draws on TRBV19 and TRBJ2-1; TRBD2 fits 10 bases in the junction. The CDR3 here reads CASSSSSGSSYNEQFF. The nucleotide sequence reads TGTGCCAGTAGTTCTTCTAGCGGGAGCTCCTACAATGAGCAGTTCTTC.